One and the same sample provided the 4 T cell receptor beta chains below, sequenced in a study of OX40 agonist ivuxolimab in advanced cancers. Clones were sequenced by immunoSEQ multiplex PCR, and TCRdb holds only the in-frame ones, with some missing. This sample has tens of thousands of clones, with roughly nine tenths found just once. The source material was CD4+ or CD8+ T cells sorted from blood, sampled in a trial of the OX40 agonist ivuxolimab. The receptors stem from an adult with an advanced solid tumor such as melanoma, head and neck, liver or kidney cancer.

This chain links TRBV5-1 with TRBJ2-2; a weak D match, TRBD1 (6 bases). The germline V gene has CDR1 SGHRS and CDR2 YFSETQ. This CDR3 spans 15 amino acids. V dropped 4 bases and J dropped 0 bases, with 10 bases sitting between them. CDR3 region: CASSTGTPNTGELFF. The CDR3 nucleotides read TGCGCCAGCAGCACGGGGACACCGAACACCGGGGAGCTGTTTTTT.

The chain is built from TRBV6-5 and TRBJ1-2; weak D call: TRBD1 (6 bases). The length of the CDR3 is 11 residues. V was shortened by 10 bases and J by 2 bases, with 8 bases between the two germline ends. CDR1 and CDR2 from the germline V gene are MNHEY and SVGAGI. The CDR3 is CATTGNYGYTF. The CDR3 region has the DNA TGTGCCACCACAGGGAACTATGGCTACACCTTC.

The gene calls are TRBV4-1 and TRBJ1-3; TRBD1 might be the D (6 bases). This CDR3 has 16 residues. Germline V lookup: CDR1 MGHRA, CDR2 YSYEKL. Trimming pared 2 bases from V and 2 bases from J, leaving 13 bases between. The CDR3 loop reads CASSQPTGSPGNTIYF. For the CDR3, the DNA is TGCGCCAGCAGCCAACCCACAGGGTCCCCTGGAAACACCATATATTTT.

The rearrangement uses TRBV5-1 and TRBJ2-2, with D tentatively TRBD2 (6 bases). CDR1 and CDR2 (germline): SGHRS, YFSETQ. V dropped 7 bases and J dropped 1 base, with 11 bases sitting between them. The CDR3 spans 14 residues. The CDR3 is CASGGLMNTGELFF. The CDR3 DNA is TGCGCCAGCGGGGGACTGATGAACACCGGGGAGCTGTTTTTT. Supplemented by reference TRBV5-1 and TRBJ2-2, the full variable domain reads KAGVTQTPRYLIKTRGQQVTLSCSPISGHRSVSWYQQTPGQGLQFLFEYFSETQRNKGNFPGRFSGRQFSNSRSEMNVSTLELGDSALYLCASGGLMNTGELFFGEGSRLTVL.